The 9 T cell receptor beta chains in this list originate from one sample, sequenced in a study of regulatory T cells in long-lasting Graves disease. CDR3 regions were amplified by Arm-PCR using iRepertoire HTBI primers to build TCR beta libraries. TCRdb reanalysed the multiplex PCR reads using MiXCR and keeps one entry per CDR3 protein. Among roughly 510,000 distinct CDR3 sequences, about 15% were seen once, and the ten largest hold more than 10%. The sample's time point: newly diagnosed GD, antithyroid drugs for less than 3 months. PBMCs were the source of the RNA used for TCR sequencing. The same data also contributed to another study, on T cells in Graves' hyperthyroidism and ophthalmopathy.

The sequencing here drew on peripheral blood mononuclear cells (PBMCs), taken at new diagnosis, from a patient treated with antithyroid drugs. The receptors derive from a man aged 18 to 29 with Graves disease.

The table lists this clonotype with many counts. The V and J genes are TRBV24-1 and TRBJ1-5, with a tentative D call TRBD1 (5 bases). V was pared by 5 bases and J by 1 base, with 8 bases between. The CDR3 has 14 amino acids. CDR1 KGHDR and CDR2 SFDVKD come from the germline V gene. The CDR3, as DNA: TGTGCCACCAGTGCAGGGTCCAGCAATCAGCCCCAGCATTTT. This sequence encodes CATSAGSSNQPQHF.

The J gene is TRBJ1-3, the V gene TRBV4-1, with TRBD1 identical over 7 bases. V dropped 6 bases and J dropped 3; count of bases not matched to a gene: 2. Germline CDR1 and CDR2: MGHRA and YSYEKL. The CDR3 has 13 residues. The CDR3 nucleotides read TGCGCCAGCAGACAGGGGTTTGGAAACACCATATATTTT. Amino acids: CASRQGFGNTIYF.

This clonotype showed up many times. The rearrangement joins TRBV7-2 to TRBJ2-1, with TRBD2 matching over 9 bases. The CDR3 is 16 amino acids. V dropped 1 base and J dropped 9; count of bases not matched to a gene: 10. CDR1 is SGHTA and CDR2 is FQGNSA in the germline V gene. CDR3 DNA sequence: TGTGCCAGCAGCTTAGGGTTTGCGGGAGGGCCGGTTGAGCAGTTCTTC. It specifies CASSLGFAGGPVEQFF.

This clonotype was seen repeatedly, ten times or more. The V gene is TRBV3-1, the J gene TRBJ1-1; no reliable D call. Germline V gene lookup returns CDR1 LGHDT and CDR2 YNNKEL (reference sequence). V dropped 4 bases and J dropped 0 bases, with 6 bases sitting between them. This CDR3 is 13 amino acids long. CDR3 in amino acids: CASSPIMNTEAFF. DNA for the CDR3: TGTGCCAGCAGCCCAATTATGAACACTGAAGCTTTCTTT.

J is TRBJ2-5 and V is TRBV20-1, with 10 positions matching TRBD2. The CDR3 totals 19 residues. Germline V CDR1 and CDR2: DFQATT, SNEGSKA (reference sequence). The junction had 19 bases not matched to a gene; V was cut back by 2 bases and J by 4 bases. DNA for the CDR3: TGCAGTGCTAGATCCACCCCGAGAGCGGGAGGGCCGGGTTCAGAGACCCAGTACTTC. Translated, it gives CSARSTPRAGGPGSETQYF.

The table lists this clonotype with many counts. CDR3 protein: CSARGGASSGNTGELFF. CDR3 DNA: TGCAGTGCTAGAGGGGGGGCTTCTAGCGGGAACACCGGGGAGCTGTTTTTT. This chain uses TRBV20-1 with TRBJ2-2; a possible D gene is TRBD2 (7 bases). The CDR3 loop spans 17 amino acids. Germline CDR1 and CDR2: DFQATT and SNEGSKA (reference sequence). V lost 1 base and J 1 base, leaving 16 bases between the germline ends.

This clonotype was counted ten times or more. The V gene is TRBV27, the J gene TRBJ1-2; 9 bases line up with TRBD1. The germline gives CDR1 MNHEY, CDR2 SMNVEV (reference sequence). The CDR3 length is 15 residues. The trim removed 0 bases at V and 5 bases at J, leaving 4 bases unmatched. CDR3: CASSLSQDRGYGYTF. CDR3 nucleotide sequence: TGTGCCAGCAGTTTATCCCAGGACAGGGGTTATGGCTACACCTTC.

There are many counts of this clonotype. The rearrangement links TRBV7-2 to TRBJ2-1; D gene uncertain. The CDR3 totals 15 residues. Germline V CDR1 and CDR2: SGHTA, FQGNSA. With 3 bases removed from V and 2 bases from J, the gap between germline ends came to 11 bases. DNA of the CDR3: TGTGCCAGCAGCTTTTCGGTAGTCCCCTACAATGAGCAGTTCTTC. It translates to CASSFSVVPYNEQFF. Using reference TRBV7-2 and TRBJ2-1 for the parts outside the CDR3, the full variable domain is GAGVSQSPSNKVTEKGKDVELRCDPISGHTALYWYRQSLGQGLEFLIYFQGNSAPDKSGLPSDRFSAERTGGSVSTLTIQRTQQEDSAVYLCASSFSVVPYNEQFFGPGTRLTVL.

This clonotype was seen repeatedly, ten times or more. This CDR3 reads CASSGGTSGNSYEQYF. In DNA, the CDR3 is TGTGCCAGCAGCGGCGGGACTAGCGGAAACTCCTACGAGCAGTACTTC. The chain couples TRBV2 to TRBJ2-7; 11 bases are a match to TRBD2. Trimming removed 6 bases from V and 0 bases from J; junction bases left unmatched: 7. CDR1 and CDR2 (germline): SNHLY, FYNNEI. The CDR3 is 16 amino acids.